The entry that follows covers one T cell receptor beta chain sequence. This table comes from immunoSEQ multiplex PCR, and its TCRdb copy is limited to in-frame clones, with some not included. The data hold approximately 22,000 clones, with more than 75% observed a single time. The source of the sample is a study of T cell changes during pregnancy in multiple sclerosis. V trimming: 3 bases; J trimming: 1 base; junction bases outside the gene matches: 7. The V gene's germline CDR1 is SGHAT and CDR2 FQDESV (reference sequence). This CDR3 is built from 17 residues. This chain connects TRBV11-1 to TRBJ2-5; 11 nucleotides match TRBD2. The source is a female donor in good health, enrolled as a control in a pregnancy study. The source material was CD4+ T cells from peripheral blood mononuclear cells, sampled in the first trimester of pregnancy. CDR3 sequence reads: CASSFSLAGAGQETQYF. CDR3 sequence (DNA): TGTGCCAGCAGCTTTTCACTAGCGGGAGCCGGCCAAGAGACCCAGTACTTC. The whole variable domain, filled in from reference TRBV11-1 and TRBJ2-5, reads EAEVAQSPRYKITEKSQAVAFWCDPISGHATLYWYRQILGQGPELLVQFQDESVVDDSQLPKDRFSAERLKGVDSTLKIQPAELGDSAMYLCASSFSLAGAGQETQYFGPGTRLLVL.